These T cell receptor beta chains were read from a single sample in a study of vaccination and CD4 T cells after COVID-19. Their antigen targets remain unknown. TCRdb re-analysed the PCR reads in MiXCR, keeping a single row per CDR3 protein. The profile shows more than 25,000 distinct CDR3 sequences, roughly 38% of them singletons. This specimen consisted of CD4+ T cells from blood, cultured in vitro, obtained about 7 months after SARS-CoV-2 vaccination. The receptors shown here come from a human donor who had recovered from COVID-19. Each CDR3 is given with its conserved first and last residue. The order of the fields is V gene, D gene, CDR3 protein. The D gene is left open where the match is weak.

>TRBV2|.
CASSRDNGRSYEQYF
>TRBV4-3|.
CASSQQGSDTQYF
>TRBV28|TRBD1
CASKVGGQGGNQPQHF
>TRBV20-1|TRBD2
CSASQLAGLYNEQFF
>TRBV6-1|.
CASSQRWRGQETQYF
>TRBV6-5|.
CASSYSRGNYGYTF
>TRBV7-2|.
CASSLSRDYETQYF
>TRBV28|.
CASSLKQGGSPLHF
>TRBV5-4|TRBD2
CASSDGGLAGETQYF
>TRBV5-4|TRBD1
CASTSQGANTEAFF
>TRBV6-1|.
CASIFTGAVETQYF
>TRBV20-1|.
CSASSLTEYNEQFF
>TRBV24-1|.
CATSDGMVPNQPQHF
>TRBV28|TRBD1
CASRGLGTGRKNTEAFF
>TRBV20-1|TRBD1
CSARVGTGNYGYTF
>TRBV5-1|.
CASSRQLLYEQYF
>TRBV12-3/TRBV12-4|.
CASSSPLWTGNYEQYF
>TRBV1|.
CTSSQDVLSHGVVQYF
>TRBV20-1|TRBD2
CSAPPSFGRGETQYF
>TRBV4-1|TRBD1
CASSQAEQGPTEAFF
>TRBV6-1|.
CASGGQITDTQYF
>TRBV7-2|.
CASGGLISTDTQYF
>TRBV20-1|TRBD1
CSAGGTGIINQPQHF
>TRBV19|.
CASSIDRIGGYTF
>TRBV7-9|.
CASSLGSYTDTQYF
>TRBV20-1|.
CSASKGRDYGYTF
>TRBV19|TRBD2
CASRGGRTSGTWDEQFF
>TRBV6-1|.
CASSLDYRYGYTF
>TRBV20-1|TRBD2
CSAGPTSGGSTDTQYF
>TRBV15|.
CATSRGVDYEQYF
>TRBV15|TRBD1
CATSPGQGAGGYTF
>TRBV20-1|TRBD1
CSARTGTGNSPLHF
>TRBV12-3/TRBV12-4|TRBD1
CASSLVGTVESGANVLTF
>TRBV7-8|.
CASSLYVRWAHNEQFF
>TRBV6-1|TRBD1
CASSEGGRQGGGYTF
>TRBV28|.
CASSLGVQETQYF
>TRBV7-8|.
CASSLVTGGPLHF
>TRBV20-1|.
CSAGWSKNIQYF
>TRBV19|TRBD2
CASMGVSSGRYNEQFF
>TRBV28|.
CASSFGGFGNTIYF
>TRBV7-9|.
CASSYTDMNTEAFF
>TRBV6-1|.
CVSSPIRLSPNQPQHF
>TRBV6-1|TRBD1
CASSESIGQGNSPLHF
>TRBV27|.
CASSSLAGQYNEQFF
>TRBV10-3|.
CAIAGRLNTEAFF
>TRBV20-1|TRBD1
CSARDGQGAENTIYF
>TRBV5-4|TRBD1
CASRTGGDTQYF
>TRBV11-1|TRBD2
CASSSTSASGYEQCF
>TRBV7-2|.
CASSLPPGGSTEAFF
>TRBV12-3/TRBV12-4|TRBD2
CASGEGGRWSTDTQYF
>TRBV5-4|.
CASSRGGAAAGELFF
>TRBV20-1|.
CSARARGGGYTF
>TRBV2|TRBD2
CASQGRGGEQYF
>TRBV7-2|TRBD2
CASTLIAGGFAREQFF
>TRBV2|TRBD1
CASRDRGAQPQHF